This T cell receptor beta chain was profiled in a study of blood T cell repertoires in COVID-19. The wider study: Donors in the United States, Italy and Spain gave samples during acute or convalescent COVID-19. T cells, B-cell-depleted T cells, or PBMCs supplied cDNA or gDNA.

Clones were read by immunoSEQ multiplex PCR, and TCRdb kept only the in-frame ones, dropping some. This sample yields more than 350,000 clones, of which approximately 90% are seen a single time; 10% belongs to the top ten. The V and J ends lost 8 bases and 8 bases respectively, with 12 bases between them. This CDR3 spans 11 amino acids. Self-reported history from a screening survey and questionnaire set each donor's cohort. The sequence came from a woman in her forties or fifties who had recovered from COVID-19. The genes are TRBV12-3 or TRBV12-4 and TRBJ1-1; possibly TRBD1 for D (5 bases). Input material: PBMCs or T cells enriched from blood (not recorded which). CDR3 in DNA: TGTGCCAGCGGGAGGGGTGCGGAAGCTTTCTTT. This encodes CASGRGAEAFF.